This TCR beta chain stems from a study of T cell responses to AZD1222 COVID-19 vaccine. Study context: Recipients boosted at about 4 weeks or about 12 weeks are pooled. Study-level points and caveats: The donors showed a predominance of white British ancestry and of females, with possible underestimation of clonal diversity.

V gave up 4 bases and J gave up 4 bases; unmatched junction bases: 11. The CDR3 has 16 amino acids. In germline, CDR1 is SGDLS, CDR2 YYNGEE. On this clone: What it binds is unknown.

The data were produced by immunoSEQ multiplex PCR, yet TCRdb's version contains in-frame clones alone and is incomplete. The sample lists about 87,000 clones, around 90% occurring once. This sample comprised peripheral blood, obtained on day 0 of AZD1222 vaccination. This clonotype was obtained from an adult in good health. The chain recombines TRBV9 with TRBJ1-3, with 7 bases aligning to TRBD1. The CDR3 spells CASSTGRQGGGNTIYF. The CDR3 DNA sequence: TGTGCCAGCAGCACAGGGAGGCAGGGGGGAGGAAACACCATATATTTT.